This passage covers 26 T cell receptor beta chains from one sample sequenced in a study of blood T cell repertoires in COVID-19. The repertoire was sequenced with immunoSEQ multiplex PCR; TCRdb's copy has only in-frame clones and lacks some. The profile shows about 300,000 clones, 90% of them singletons. The specimen was PBMCs or T cells enriched from blood (not recorded which). The receptors shown here come from a woman between 18 and 30 years old with acute COVID-19.

The chain combines TRBV7-9 with TRBJ1-2; perhaps TRBD1 as D (5 bases). The CDR3 covers 16 residues. CDR1 is SEHNR, CDR2 FQNEAQ, per germline (reference sequence). The V gene lost 2 bases and the J gene lost 3 bases, with 16 bases spanning the gap. CDR3 DNA sequence: TGTGCCAGCAGCTTAACCCCTGACAGAGCCGACTATGGCTACACCTTC. Its protein product is CASSLTPDRADYGYTF.

This clone was seen a handful of times. The chain joins TRBV2 to TRBJ1-2; D may be TRBD1 (5 bases). CDR3 length equals 14 residues. Germline values: CDR1 SNHLY, CDR2 FYNNEI. Trimming pared 4 bases from V and 3 bases from J, leaving 12 bases between. In DNA form, the CDR3 reads TGTGCCAGCAGTGGGCCGGCCAGGGACTATGGCTACACCTTC. Its translation is CASSGPARDYGYTF.

V is TRBV7-3 and J is TRBJ2-1, with TRBD2 matching 7 bases. Losses at the gene ends were 5 bases for V and 6 bases for J; bases not matched to a gene: 13. The CDR3 spans 16 residues. Germline V gives CDR1 SGHTA, CDR2 FQGTGA. The CDR3 loop reads CASSPQGGSRSNEQFF. CDR3 DNA: TGTGCCAGCAGCCCCCAAGGCGGGAGTCGAAGCAATGAGCAGTTCTTC.

The genes are TRBV27 and TRBJ2-1, with D tentatively TRBD2 (5 bases). The ends were cut back, 7 bases at V and 6 bases at J, with 7 bases in the middle. The CDR3 is 11 amino acids. In germline, CDR1 is MNHEY, CDR2 SMNVEV (reference sequence). This CDR3 reads CASTGLNEQFF. In DNA, the CDR3 is TGTGCCAGCACCGGACTCAATGAGCAGTTCTTC.

The chain links TRBV18 to TRBJ1-1; 8 nucleotides line up with TRBD1. Germline CDR1 and CDR2: KGHSH and LQKENI. This CDR3 has 15 amino acids. V dropped 2 bases and J dropped 6; count of bases not matched to a gene: 8. DNA of the CDR3: TGTGCCAGCTCACCAGGACAGGGACAGTCGGCTGAAGCTTTCTTT. It is translated as CASSPGQGQSAEAFF.

With regard to this clone: This sample also contains other DNA sequences that code for the same CDR3. The chain combines TRBV30 with TRBJ1-5, with 9 bases aligning to TRBD1. Germline assignment: CDR1 GTSNPN and CDR2 SVGIG (reference sequence). This CDR3 contains 14 residues. The ends lost 5 bases at V and 4 bases at J; junction bases unmatched: 6. CDR3 loop: CAWSGGTGNQPQHF. CDR3 DNA sequence: TGTGCCTGGTCGGGCGGGACAGGGAATCAGCCCCAGCATTTT.

The gene calls are TRBV27 and TRBJ1-2; 8 bases fit TRBD1. Germline CDR1 is MNHEY and CDR2 is SMNVEV (reference sequence). J was trimmed by 8 bases and V by 3 bases; bases with no gene match: 8. The CDR3 spans 14 residues. Here the CDR3 reads CASSFGQGHGGYTF. The CDR3 nucleotides read TGTGCCAGCAGTTTTGGACAGGGACACGGGGGCTACACCTTC.

This clone was detected a few times. The rearrangement links TRBV7-9 to TRBJ1-1; D not certain. V was clipped by 0 bases and J by 4 bases, with 9 bases between them. The CDR3 is made up of 14 amino acids. Germline V gene sequence: CDR1 SEHNR, CDR2 FQNEAQ (reference sequence). The CDR3 DNA reads as TGTGCCAGCAGCTTAGCGGGCCGAGCCACTGAAGCTTTCTTT. It is translated as CASSLAGRATEAFF.

The chain employs TRBV4-1 and TRBJ1-1; 8 bases map to TRBD1. Germline V gene sequence: CDR1 MGHRA, CDR2 YSYEKL. This CDR3 is 16 amino acids long. Unmatched junction bases numbered 8, after V lost 1 base and J lost 4 bases. The CDR3 reads CASSQGTGNLFTEAFF. DNA for the CDR3: TGCGCCAGCAGCCAAGGGACAGGGAATTTATTCACTGAAGCTTTCTTT.

The rearrangement joins TRBV5-6 to TRBJ2-1, with TRBD2 matching 8 bases. CDR1 is SGHDT and CDR2 is YYEEEE in the germline V gene. V trimming: 5 bases; J trimming: 7 bases; junction bases outside the gene matches: 11. This CDR3 contains 15 residues. The CDR3 reads CASSLSGTRGNEQFF. DNA of the CDR3: TGTGCCAGCAGTTTATCCGGGACTAGAGGGAATGAGCAGTTCTTC.

This rearrangement joins TRBV30 to TRBJ2-7, with a possible D match to TRBD1 (5 bases). Germline assignment: CDR1 GTSNPN and CDR2 SVGIG (reference sequence). Between the trimmed V and J ends, which lost 0 bases and 5 bases, there was a span of 11 bases. This CDR3 comprises 13 residues. For the CDR3, the DNA is TGTGCCTGGAGTGTGGGCAGGGCCAACGAGCAGTACTTC. It encodes CAWSVGRANEQYF.

The chain carries TRBV7-2 and TRBJ1-1; a weak D match, TRBD1 (5 bases). Germline V gene data show CDR1 as SGHTA and CDR2 as FQGNSA. V was pared by 1 base and J by 2 bases, with 11 bases between. The CDR3 consists of 15 residues. The CDR3 loop is CASSLVWQGNTEAFF. The CDR3 bases are TGTGCCAGCAGCTTAGTCTGGCAGGGAAACACTGAAGCTTTCTTT.

The chain links TRBV5-4 to TRBJ2-1; the match to TRBD2 covers 11 bases. Looked up from germline, CDR1 is SGHNT and CDR2 is YYREEE (reference sequence). This CDR3 is 16 amino acids long. The V segment lost 6 bases and the J segment 7 bases; nucleotides outside the gene matches: 12. The CDR3 DNA reads as TGTGCCAGCACCGGCTTAACTAGCGGGAGATGGAATGAGCAGTTCTTC. Protein sequence: CASTGLTSGRWNEQFF.

Concerning this clone itself: A read error may produce the germline difference seen at one junction end. The CDR3 spells CASSPSQDRPGGGF. The CDR3 DNA reads as TGTGCCAGCAGCCCCAGCCAAGACAGGCCAGGTGGGGGCTTC. J is TRBJ1-2 and V is TRBV7-9; D is perhaps TRBD1 (6 bases). The CDR3 loop spans 14 amino acids. Germline assignment: CDR1 SEHNR and CDR2 FQNEAQ (reference sequence).

The genes are TRBV11-1 and TRBJ2-3; TRBD2 matches at 7 bases. Germline CDR1 and CDR2: SGHAT and FQDESV (reference sequence). The CDR3 is made up of 14 amino acids. The trim removed 5 bases at V and 3 bases at J, leaving 5 bases unmatched. CDR3 residues: CASSPGSGTDTQYF. CDR3 sequence (DNA): TGTGCCAGCAGCCCCGGTAGCGGGACAGATACGCAGTATTTT. Together with reference TRBV11-1 and TRBJ2-3, the CDR3 gives the full variable domain: EAEVAQSPRYKITEKSQAVAFWCDPISGHATLYWYRQILGQGPELLVQFQDESVVDDSQLPKDRFSAERLKGVDSTLKIQPAELGDSAMYLCASSPGSGTDTQYFGPGTRLTVL.

This CDR3 reads CASSRGLAGYNEQFF. The CDR3 DNA reads as TGTGCCAGCAGCCGCGGACTAGCGGGGTACAATGAGCAGTTCTTC. The chain is built from TRBV6-5 and TRBJ2-1, with 12 bases aligning to TRBD2. The CDR3 has 15 amino acids. With V trimmed by 6 bases and J by 4 bases, 4 bases remained unmatched. Germline CDR1 reads MNHEY; CDR2 reads SVGAGI.

The rearrangement uses TRBV3-1 (or the pseudogene TRBV3-2) and TRBJ1-6; maybe TRBD1 (5 bases). CDR1 and CDR2 (germline): LGHDT, YNNKEL (reference sequence). The V and J ends lost 0 bases and 5 bases respectively, with 11 bases between them. The CDR3 length is 16 residues. The DNA of the CDR3 is TGTGCCAGCAGCCAAGAGGCTAACAGGAATAATTCACCCCTCCACTTT. It yields the protein CASSQEANRNNSPLHF.

This chain connects TRBV28 to TRBJ1-5; weak D call: TRBD1 (5 bases). Trimming removed 8 bases at V and 4 bases at J, with 18 bases between. Germline CDR1 reads MDHEN; CDR2 reads SYDVKM. The CDR3 runs to 15 residues. Written as DNA, the CDR3 is TGTGCCAGCCGCGGGGGGGATCAAATTAATCAGCCCCAGCATTTT. Translating gives CASRGGDQINQPQHF.

This clone occurred once. This chain joins TRBV25-1 and TRBJ2-1; D is possibly TRBD2 (6 bases). CDR3 length: 14 residues. Trimming took off 2 bases at V and 8 bases at J, with 13 bases between the two ends. CDR1 MGHDK and CDR2 SYGVNS come from the germline V gene. The CDR3 region is CASSEHGSVDEQFF. CDR3 DNA: TGTGCCAGCAGTGAACACGGGAGCGTCGATGAGCAGTTCTTC.

V and J are TRBV7-9 and TRBJ1-1, with D hard to call. Trimming stripped 1 base from V and 4 bases from J, with 13 bases between. The CDR3 extends over 15 amino acids. CDR1 is SEHNR, CDR2 FQNEAQ, per germline (reference sequence). Here the CDR3 reads CASSLVGRLGTEAFF. The DNA for the CDR3 is TGTGCCAGCAGCTTAGTAGGCAGGTTGGGCACTGAAGCTTTCTTT.

This clone was counted between two and nine times. V and J are TRBV27 and TRBJ1-5; TRBD1 is a possible D gene (6 bases). Germline CDR1 reads MNHEY; CDR2 reads SMNVEV (reference sequence). This CDR3 is 14 amino acids long. Trimming removed 8 bases from V and 2 bases from J, with 13 bases in between. CDR3 DNA: TGTGCCAGCCGGCGGGGGGCAGGCAATCAGCCCCAGCATTTT. This encodes CASRRGAGNQPQHF.

V is TRBV9 and J is TRBJ2-2; 8 bases agree with TRBD2. This CDR3 has 16 amino acids. The germline gives CDR1 SGDLS, CDR2 YYNGEE. Germline trimming cut 1 base from V and 6 bases from J; bases unmatched to any gene: 8. The DNA of the CDR3 is TGTGCCAGCAGCGTACTGGGGCTAGCGGGCGCCGGGGAGCTGTTTTTT. This codes for CASSVLGLAGAGELFF.

The V call is TRBV24-1, the J call TRBJ1-3, with a weak D call TRBD1 (5 bases). V was trimmed by 4 bases and J by 0 bases, leaving 12 bases between them. This CDR3 is built from 16 residues. Germline CDR1 reads KGHDR; CDR2 reads SFDVKD. CDR3 DNA sequence: TGTGCCACCAGTGACCCCGGCGGGACCTCTGGAAACACCATATATTTT. Protein product: CATSDPGGTSGNTIYF.

This clone has more than one count but fewer than ten. CDR3 sequence (DNA): TGTGCCAGCAACGCACAGGGGGCGGGTGAAAAACTGTTTTTT. Translation: CASNAQGAGEKLFF. This rearrangement joins TRBV5-6 to TRBJ1-4; 9 bases match TRBD1. The V and J ends lost 6 bases and 7 bases, in that order; junction bases with no gene match: 7. Germline loops: CDR1 SGHDT, CDR2 YYEEEE. The CDR3 runs 14 residues.

The chain combines TRBV28 with TRBJ1-3; 8 nucleotides agree with TRBD1. The CDR3 extends over 15 amino acids. The V gene's germline CDR1 is MDHEN and CDR2 SYDVKM. Trimming removed 5 bases from V and 0 bases from J; junction bases left unmatched: 3. This CDR3 is CASSTGGFSGNTIYF. The CDR3 region has the DNA TGTGCCAGCAGTACAGGGGGTTTCTCTGGAAACACCATATATTTT.

J is TRBJ2-1 and V is TRBV11-3; D is unclear. Trimming took off 7 bases at V and 7 bases at J, with 20 bases between the two ends. The germline V gene has CDR1 SGHNT and CDR2 YENEEA. This CDR3 has 15 residues. CDR3 residues: CASISGGSVGNEQFF. The CDR3 bases are TGTGCCAGCATCTCCGGCGGTTCAGTTGGGAATGAGCAGTTCTTC.